Presented here are 23 T cell receptor beta chains from one specimen sequenced in a study of cytomegalovirus exposure and HLA in healthy donors. PCR used 60 Vbeta primers and 13 Jbeta primers. Assay: immunoSEQ multiplex PCR; the TCRdb copy retains only in-frame clones and omits some. This sample carries 150,000 to 200,000 clones, around 76% of them seen once, and the ten largest clones take approximately 1%. Sequencing was done on a sample of PBMCs. Every receptor here comes from a woman aged 40 to 50 in good health and CMV-seronegative.

J is TRBJ1-1 and V is TRBV9, with 10 nucleotides matching TRBD1. Unmatched junction bases numbered 2, after V lost 2 bases and J lost 4 bases. Germline lookup yields CDR1 SGDLS and CDR2 YYNGEE. The CDR3 sequence is 14 residues long. Here the CDR3 reads CASSVGQGVTEAFF. Written as DNA, the CDR3 is TGTGCCAGCAGCGTTGGACAGGGGGTCACTGAAGCTTTCTTT.

This chain uses TRBV5-6 with TRBJ2-1, with D hard to call. The ends were cut back, 3 bases at V and 8 bases at J, with 12 bases in the middle. This CDR3 is built from 13 residues. In germline, CDR1 is SGHDT, CDR2 YYEEEE. The CDR3 region has the DNA TGTGCCAGCAGCTCACTCCGACATGATGAGCAGTTCTTC. Its translation: CASSSLRHDEQFF. Using reference TRBV5-6 and TRBJ2-1 for the parts outside the CDR3, the full variable domain is DAGVTQSPTHLIKTRGQQVTLRCSPKSGHDTVSWYQQALGQGPQFIFQYYEEEERQRGNFPDRFSGHQFPNYSSELNVNALLLGDSALYLCASSSLRHDEQFFGPGTRLTVL.

This clone was seen a handful of times. The V call is TRBV6-1, the J call TRBJ2-7, with 10 bases that match TRBD1. Germline loops: CDR1 MNHNS, CDR2 SASEGT. The CDR3 covers 16 residues. V gave up 2 bases and J gave up 6 bases; unmatched junction bases: 10. CDR3 bases: TGTGCCAGCAGTGAATCGCCGACAGGGGGCCCCACCGAGCAGTACTTC. Translation gives CASSESPTGGPTEQYF.

About this clone: The identical CDR3 is also encoded by other nucleotide sequences in the sample. The rearrangement uses TRBV5-1 and TRBJ1-2; TRBD1 is a possible D gene (6 bases). The CDR3 loop spans 13 amino acids. Germline CDR1 reads SGHRS; CDR2 reads YFSETQ. Trimming stripped 4 bases from V and 6 bases from J, with 13 bases between. In DNA form, the CDR3 reads TGCGCCAGCAGCCCTCTTACAGGGCATGGCTACACCTTC. Amino acid sequence: CASSPLTGHGYTF.

The J gene is TRBJ1-5, the V gene TRBV7-9; D possibly corresponds to TRBD1 (6 bases). V was shortened by 6 bases and J by 7 bases, with 19 bases between the two germline ends. Germline lookup yields CDR1 SEHNR and CDR2 FQNEAQ (reference sequence). This CDR3 region has 15 residues. CDR3 sequence (DNA): TGTGCCAGCAGGTCAACAGGGTTGGTTAGCCAGCCCCAGCATTTT. Its translation is CASRSTGLVSQPQHF.

The chain has TRBV28 and TRBJ2-7, with 12 bases lining up with TRBD2. This CDR3 is 15 amino acids long. Trimming at V came to 3 bases and at J to 4 bases, leaving 4 bases not matched to a gene. CDR1 is MDHEN and CDR2 is SYDVKM in the germline V gene. CDR3 bases: TGTGCCAGCAGTTTCGTCCTAGCGGGAGGGTACGAGCAGTACTTC. Translated, it gives CASSFVLAGGYEQYF. The full variable domain, in which reference TRBV28 and TRBJ2-7 provide the parts outside the CDR3, is DVKVTQSSRYLVKRTGEKVFLECVQDMDHENMFWYRQDPGLGLRLIYFSYDVKMKEKGDIPEGYSVSREKKERFSLILESASTNQTSMYLCASSFVLAGGYEQYFGPGTRLTVT.

Regarding this clone: At the DNA level, this CDR3 is encoded by other sequences in the same sample as well. The chain joins TRBV27 to TRBJ2-5, with TRBD2 as a possible D gene (6 bases). The CDR3 extends over 13 amino acids. Germline CDR1 is MNHEY and CDR2 is SMNVEV (reference sequence). Trimming took off 0 bases at V and 5 bases at J, with 7 bases between the two ends. CDR3 loop: CASSLSGGETQYF. The CDR3 DNA follows: TGTGCCAGCAGTTTATCGGGGGGTGAGACCCAGTACTTC.

The chain uses TRBV30 and TRBJ2-1, with 14 nucleotides matching TRBD2. CDR1 is GTSNPN, CDR2 SVGIG, per germline (reference sequence). Germline trimming cut 4 bases from V and 4 bases from J; bases unmatched to any gene: 6. The CDR3 extends over 16 amino acids. The CDR3 region is CAWKGGLAGAYNEQFF. The DNA of the CDR3 is TGTGCCTGGAAAGGGGGACTAGCGGGAGCTTACAATGAGCAGTTCTTC.

This rearrangement joins TRBV5-1 to TRBJ2-1, with a possible D match to TRBD1 (5 bases). This CDR3 contains 15 residues. The germline V gene has CDR1 SGHRS and CDR2 YFSETQ. Trimming removed 0 bases at V and 7 bases at J, with 14 bases between. The CDR3 nucleotides read TGCGCCAGCAGCTTGGAACAGGCTTGGATAAATGAGCAGTTCTTC. Translation: CASSLEQAWINEQFF.

V usage is TRBV29-1 and J usage is TRBJ2-5; 9 positions match TRBD1. V was pared by 3 bases and J by 5 bases, with 4 bases of the junction left unmatched. This CDR3 has 13 amino acids. The germline V gene has CDR1 SQVTM and CDR2 ANQGSEA. CDR3 loop: CSVDTGGRETQYF. The CDR3 DNA reads TGCAGCGTTGATACAGGGGGCCGGGAGACCCAGTACTTC.

In DNA, the CDR3 is TGTGCCAGCAGTGCCGAATTAGCGGGAGGGGGCGAGCAGTACTTC. It specifies CASSAELAGGGEQYF. This chain links TRBV2 with TRBJ2-7; the match to TRBD2 covers 11 bases. This CDR3 is built from 15 residues. Per the germline V gene, CDR1 is SNHLY and CDR2 is FYNNEI. V shed 4 bases, J shed 6 bases, and the junction held 8 bases outside the gene matches.

The CDR3 DNA reads TGTGCCAGCAGCTTTTGGTGGGGCGGGATGTACGAGCAGTACTTC. Its protein product is CASSFWWGGMYEQYF. The chain has TRBV5-6 and TRBJ2-7, with a weak D call TRBD2 (6 bases). CDR1 is SGHDT, CDR2 YYEEEE, per germline. The CDR3 totals 15 residues. The V gene lost 2 bases and the J gene lost 4 bases, with 16 bases spanning the gap.

The V gene is TRBV6-5, the J gene TRBJ1-4; 7 nucleotides agree with TRBD1. Per the germline V gene, CDR1 is MNHEY and CDR2 is SVGAGI. V trimming: 2 bases; J trimming: 2 bases; junction bases outside the gene matches: 2. The CDR3 loop spans 15 amino acids. The CDR3 sequence: CASSYQTGTNEKLFF. CDR3 nucleotide sequence: TGTGCCAGCAGTTACCAGACAGGGACTAATGAAAAACTGTTTTTT.

This clone came up once. V gene TRBV19 combines with J gene TRBJ2-3, with 8 nucleotides matching TRBD1. The J segment lost 1 base and the V segment lost 5 bases, leaving 11 bases of the junction unmatched. CDR3 length: 17 amino acids. Germline V CDR1 and CDR2: LNHDA, SQIVND (reference sequence). CDR3 protein: CASSSTNRGKGTDTQYF. In DNA, the CDR3 is TGTGCCAGTAGTTCCACAAACAGGGGGAAGGGCACAGATACGCAGTATTTT.

V is TRBV6-1 and J is TRBJ1-4; 7 positions match TRBD1. Trimming removed 10 bases from V and 7 bases from J; junction bases left unmatched: 9. Germline V lookup: CDR1 MNHNS, CDR2 SASEGT. CDR3 size: 13 residues. In nucleotides, the CDR3 is TGTGCCACCGTGACAGGGAACGGTGAAAAACTGTTTTTT. Translated: CATVTGNGEKLFF.

Only a few counts were recorded for this clone. The V gene is TRBV6-1, the J gene TRBJ1-2, with D perhaps TRBD1 (5 bases). This CDR3 is built from 12 residues. The germline CDR1 and CDR2 sequences are MNHNS and SASEGT. V was shortened by 3 bases and J by 3 bases, with 5 bases between the two germline ends. The CDR3 is CASSETDYGYTF. The DNA of the CDR3 is TGTGCCAGCAGTGAGACAGACTATGGCTACACCTTC.

This clone showed up just a few times. This chain connects TRBV7-9 to TRBJ1-6; TRBD1 agrees at 7 bases. Trimming took 5 bases from V and 9 from J; bases not matched to a gene: 7. The V gene's germline CDR1 is SEHNR and CDR2 FQNEAQ (reference sequence). CDR3 length equals 14 residues. CDR3 bases: TGTGCCAGCAGCCCCGGGACAGAGGGTTCACCCCTCCACTTT. Amino acid sequence: CASSPGTEGSPLHF.

V gene TRBV18 combines with J gene TRBJ1-1; D may be TRBD1 (5 bases). Trimming stripped 2 bases from V and 4 bases from J, with 17 bases between. The CDR3 spans 16 residues. CDR1 and CDR2 from the germline V gene are KGHSH and LQKENI. The chain's CDR3 is CASSPWGGTSATEAFF. In DNA form, the CDR3 reads TGTGCCAGCTCACCATGGGGGGGAACCTCGGCCACTGAAGCTTTCTTT.

The chain links TRBV19 to TRBJ2-2; D uncertain. This CDR3 comprises 14 residues. V was cut by 1 base and J by 4 bases, with 7 bases left in between. From germline, CDR1 is LNHDA and CDR2 SQIVND (reference sequence). The DNA of the CDR3 is TGTGCCAGTAGTATAGGCACAGCCACCGGGGAGCTGTTTTTT. Its translation is CASSIGTATGELFF.

V is TRBV6-5 and J is TRBJ2-7; TRBD2 matches at 9 bases. From germline, CDR1 is MNHEY and CDR2 SVGAGI. The CDR3 is made up of 15 amino acids. The ends lost 6 bases at V and 0 bases at J; junction bases unmatched: 6. Here the CDR3 DNA reads TGTGCCAGCAGCATTAGCGGGAGCCCCTCCTACGAGCAGTACTTC. Amino acids: CASSISGSPSYEQYF.

The chain links TRBV28 to TRBJ1-1; 7 nucleotides line up with TRBD1. The V and J ends lost 2 bases and 5 bases, in that order; junction bases with no gene match: 2. This CDR3 has 13 residues. Germline loops: CDR1 MDHEN, CDR2 SYDVKM. CDR3 nucleotides: TGTGCCAGCAGTTTAGACAGGGTGACTGAAGCTTTCTTT. Translating it yields CASSLDRVTEAFF.

V gene TRBV6-5 combines with J gene TRBJ2-5; 8 positions agree with TRBD1. The better agreement between TRBJ2-7 and the DNA end casts doubt on the J call. CDR3 length: 14 amino acids. In germline, CDR1 is MNHEY, CDR2 SVGAGI. CDR3 amino acids: CASRIGQGNYEQYF. In DNA form, the CDR3 reads TGTGCCAGCAGAATCGGACAGGGCAACTACGAGCAGTACTTC.

The V and J genes are TRBV6-4 and TRBJ1-1; D is perhaps TRBD1 (6 bases). V lost 5 bases to trimming and J lost 7 bases, with 14 bases between them. The CDR3 has 13 residues. Germline assignment: CDR1 MRHNA and CDR2 SNTAGT. The CDR3 DNA is TGTGCCAGCAGTCTACAGGGAGGGGATGAAGCTTTCTTT. Amino acid sequence: CASSLQGGDEAFF.